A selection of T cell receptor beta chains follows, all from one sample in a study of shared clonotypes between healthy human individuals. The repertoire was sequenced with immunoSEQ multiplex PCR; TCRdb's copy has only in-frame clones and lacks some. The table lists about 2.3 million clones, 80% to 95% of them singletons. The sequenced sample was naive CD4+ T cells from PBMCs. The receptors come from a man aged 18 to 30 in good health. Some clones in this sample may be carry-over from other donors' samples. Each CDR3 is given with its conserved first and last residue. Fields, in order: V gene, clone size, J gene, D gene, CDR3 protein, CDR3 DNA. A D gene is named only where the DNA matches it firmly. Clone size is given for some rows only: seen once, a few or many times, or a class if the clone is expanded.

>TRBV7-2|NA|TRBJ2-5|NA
CASSPVSFWETQYF
TGTGCCAGCAGCCCAGTGTCGTTTTGGGAGACCCAGTACTTC
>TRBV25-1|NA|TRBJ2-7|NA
CASSELTAASYEQYF
TGTGCCAGCAGTGAATTAACAGCGGCCTCCTACGAGCAGTACTTC
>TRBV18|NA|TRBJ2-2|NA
CASSPPVRDNTGELFF
TGTGCCAGCTCACCACCTGTAAGAGACAACACCGGGGAGCTGTTTTTT
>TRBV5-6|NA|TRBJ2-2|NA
CASSFGRPGELFF
TGTGCCAGCAGCTTCGGAAGGCCCGGGGAGCTGTTTTTT
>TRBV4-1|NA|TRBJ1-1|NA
CASRYVGNTEAFF
TGCGCCAGCAGATATGTGGGGAACACTGAAGCTTTCTTT
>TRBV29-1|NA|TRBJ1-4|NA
CSVGGINEKLFF
TGCAGCGTTGGGGGAATAAATGAAAAACTGTTTTTT
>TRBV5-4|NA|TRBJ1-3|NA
CASSLGGREGNTIYF
TGTGCCAGCAGCCTCGGGGGACGGGAGGGAAACACCATATATTTT
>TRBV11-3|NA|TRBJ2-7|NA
CASSPEGGSYEQYF
TGTGCCAGCAGCCCAGAGGGTGGGTCCTACGAGCAGTACTTC
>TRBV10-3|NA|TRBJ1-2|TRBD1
CAISGQGDNYGYTF
TGTGCCATCAGCGGACAGGGGGACAACTATGGCTACACCTTC
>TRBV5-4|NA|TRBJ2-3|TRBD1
CASSGKTGSDTQYF
TGTGCCAGCAGCGGCAAGACAGGGTCAGATACGCAGTATTTT
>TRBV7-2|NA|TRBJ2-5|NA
CASSLAVSRGETQYF
TGTGCCAGCAGCTTAGCCGTTTCGAGAGGAGAGACCCAGTACTTC
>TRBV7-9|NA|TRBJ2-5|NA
CASNLGHFQETQYF
TGTGCCAGCAACCTAGGACACTTTCAAGAGACCCAGTACTTC
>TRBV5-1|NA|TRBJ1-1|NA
CASSFQTPGTEAFF
TGCGCCAGCAGCTTTCAGACACCAGGCACTGAAGCTTTCTTT
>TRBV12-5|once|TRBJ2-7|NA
CASGFSGSYEQYF
TGTGCTAGTGGTTTTTCCGGATCCTACGAGCAGTACTTC